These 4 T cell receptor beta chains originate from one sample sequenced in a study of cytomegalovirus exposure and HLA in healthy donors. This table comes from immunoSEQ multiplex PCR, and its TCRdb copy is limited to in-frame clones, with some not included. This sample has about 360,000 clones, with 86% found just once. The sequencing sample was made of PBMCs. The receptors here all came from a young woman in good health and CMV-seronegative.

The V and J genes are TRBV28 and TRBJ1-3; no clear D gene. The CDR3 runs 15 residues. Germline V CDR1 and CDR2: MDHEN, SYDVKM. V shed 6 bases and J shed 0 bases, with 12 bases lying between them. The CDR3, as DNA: TGTGCCAGCAGCCCGTCAGTAGCCTCTGGAAACACCATATATTTT. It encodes CASSPSVASGNTIYF.

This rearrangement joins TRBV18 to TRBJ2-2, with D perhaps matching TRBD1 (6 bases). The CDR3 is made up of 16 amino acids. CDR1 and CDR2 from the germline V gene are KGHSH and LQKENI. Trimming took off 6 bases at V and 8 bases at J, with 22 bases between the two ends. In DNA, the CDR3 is TGTGCCAGCTCCCTAGTGAGCGGACAGAGATCGGGGGAGCTGTTTTTT. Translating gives CASSLVSGQRSGELFF.

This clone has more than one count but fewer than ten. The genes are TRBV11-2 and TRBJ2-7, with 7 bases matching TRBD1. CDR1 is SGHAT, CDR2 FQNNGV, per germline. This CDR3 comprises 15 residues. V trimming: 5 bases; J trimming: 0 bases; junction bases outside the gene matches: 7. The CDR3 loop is CASSIPGTVSYEQYF. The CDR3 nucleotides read TGTGCCAGCAGCATCCCCGGGACAGTCTCCTACGAGCAGTACTTC.

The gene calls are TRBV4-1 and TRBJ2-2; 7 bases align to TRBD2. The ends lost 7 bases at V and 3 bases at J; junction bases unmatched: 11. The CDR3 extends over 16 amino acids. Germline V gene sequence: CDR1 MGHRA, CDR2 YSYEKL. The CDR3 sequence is CASNWGGVGYTGELFF. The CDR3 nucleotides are TGCGCCAGCAATTGGGGAGGGGTTGGGTACACCGGGGAGCTGTTTTTT.